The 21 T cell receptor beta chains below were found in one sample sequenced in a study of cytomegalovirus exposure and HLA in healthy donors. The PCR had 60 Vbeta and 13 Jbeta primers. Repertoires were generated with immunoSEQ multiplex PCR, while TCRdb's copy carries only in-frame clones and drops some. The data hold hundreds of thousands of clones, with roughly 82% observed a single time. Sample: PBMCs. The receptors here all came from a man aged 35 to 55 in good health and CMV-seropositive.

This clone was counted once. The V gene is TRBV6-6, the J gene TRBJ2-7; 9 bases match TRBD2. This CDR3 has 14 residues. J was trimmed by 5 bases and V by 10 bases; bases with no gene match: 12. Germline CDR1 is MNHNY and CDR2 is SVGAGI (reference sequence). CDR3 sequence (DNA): TGTGCCACCGGCGATAGCGGGAGAGAGAACGAGCAGTACGTC. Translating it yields CATGDSGRENEQYV.

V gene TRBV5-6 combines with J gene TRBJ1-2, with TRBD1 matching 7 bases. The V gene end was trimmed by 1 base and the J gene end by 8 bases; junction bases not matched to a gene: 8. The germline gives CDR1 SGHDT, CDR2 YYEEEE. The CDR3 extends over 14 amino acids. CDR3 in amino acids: CASSLTGARGGYTF. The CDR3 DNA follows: TGTGCCAGCAGCTTGACAGGGGCGCGGGGAGGCTACACCTTC.

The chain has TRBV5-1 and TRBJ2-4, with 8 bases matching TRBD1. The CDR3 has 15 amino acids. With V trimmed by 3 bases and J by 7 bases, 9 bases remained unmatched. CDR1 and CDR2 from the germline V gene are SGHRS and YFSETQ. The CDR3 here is CASSWTPGQANIQYF. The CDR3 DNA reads TGCGCCAGCAGCTGGACGCCGGGACAGGCGAACATTCAGTACTTC.

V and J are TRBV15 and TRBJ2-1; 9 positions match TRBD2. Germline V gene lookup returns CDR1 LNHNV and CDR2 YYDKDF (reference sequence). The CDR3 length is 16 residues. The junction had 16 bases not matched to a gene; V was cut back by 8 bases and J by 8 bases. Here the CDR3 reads CATGSGGSGRGDEQFF. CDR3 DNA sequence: TGTGCCACCGGCTCCGGGGGTAGCGGGAGAGGGGATGAGCAGTTCTTC.

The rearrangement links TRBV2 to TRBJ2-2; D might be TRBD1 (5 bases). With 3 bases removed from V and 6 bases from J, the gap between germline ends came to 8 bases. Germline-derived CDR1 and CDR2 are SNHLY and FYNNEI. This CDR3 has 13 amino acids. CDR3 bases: TGTGCCAGCAGTGAGGGCAGGGCCGGGGAGCTGTTTTTT. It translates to CASSEGRAGELFF.

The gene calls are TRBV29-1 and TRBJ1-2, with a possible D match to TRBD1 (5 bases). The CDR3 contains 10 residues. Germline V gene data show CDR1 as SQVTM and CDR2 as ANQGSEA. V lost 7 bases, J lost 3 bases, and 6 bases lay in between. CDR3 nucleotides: TGCAGCGGGGGGGACTATGGCTACACCTTC. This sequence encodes CSGGDYGYTF.

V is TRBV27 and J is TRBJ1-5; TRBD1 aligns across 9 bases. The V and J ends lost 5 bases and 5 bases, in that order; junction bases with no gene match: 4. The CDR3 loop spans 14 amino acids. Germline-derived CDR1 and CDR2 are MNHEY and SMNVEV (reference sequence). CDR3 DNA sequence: TGTGCCAGCAGTCCAACAGGGGGCCATCAGCCCCAGCATTTT. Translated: CASSPTGGHQPQHF.

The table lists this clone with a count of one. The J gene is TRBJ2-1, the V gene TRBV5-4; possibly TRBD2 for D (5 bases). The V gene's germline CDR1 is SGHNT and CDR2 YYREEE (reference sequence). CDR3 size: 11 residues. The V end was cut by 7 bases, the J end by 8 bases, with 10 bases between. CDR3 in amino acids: CASWENDEQFF. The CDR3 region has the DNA TGTGCCAGCTGGGAGAATGATGAGCAGTTCTTC.

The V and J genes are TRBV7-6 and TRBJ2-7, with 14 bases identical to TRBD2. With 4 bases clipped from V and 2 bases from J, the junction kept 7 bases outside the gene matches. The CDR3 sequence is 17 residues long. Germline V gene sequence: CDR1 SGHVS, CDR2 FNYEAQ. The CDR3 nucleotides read TGTGCCAGCAGCTCGGGACTAGCGGGAGAGTCTCCCTACGAGCAGTACTTC. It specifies CASSSGLAGESPYEQYF.

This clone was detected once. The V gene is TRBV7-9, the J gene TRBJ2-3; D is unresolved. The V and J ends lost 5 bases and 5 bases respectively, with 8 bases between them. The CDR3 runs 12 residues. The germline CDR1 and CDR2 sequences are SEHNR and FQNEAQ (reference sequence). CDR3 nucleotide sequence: TGTGCCAGCAGCCACCACGGAGATACGCAGTATTTT. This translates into CASSHHGDTQYF.

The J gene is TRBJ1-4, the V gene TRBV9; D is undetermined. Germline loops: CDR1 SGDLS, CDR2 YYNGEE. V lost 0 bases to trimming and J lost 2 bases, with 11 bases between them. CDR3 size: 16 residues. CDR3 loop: CASSVGSGRTNEKLFF. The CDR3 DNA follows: TGTGCCAGCAGCGTAGGAAGCGGGAGGACTAATGAAAAACTGTTTTTT. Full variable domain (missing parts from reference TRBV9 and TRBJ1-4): DSGVTQTPKHLITATGQRVTLRCSPRSGDLSVYWYQQSLDQGLQFLIQYYNGEERAKGNILERFSAQQFPDLHSELNLSSLELGDSALYFCASSVGSGRTNEKLFFGSGTQLSVL.

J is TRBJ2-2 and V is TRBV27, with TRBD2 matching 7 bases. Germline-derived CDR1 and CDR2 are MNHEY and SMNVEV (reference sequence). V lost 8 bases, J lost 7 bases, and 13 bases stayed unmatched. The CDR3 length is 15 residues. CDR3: CASLPWGGGDGELFF. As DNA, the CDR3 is TGTGCCAGCCTCCCTTGGGGGGGTGGGGACGGGGAGCTGTTTTTT.

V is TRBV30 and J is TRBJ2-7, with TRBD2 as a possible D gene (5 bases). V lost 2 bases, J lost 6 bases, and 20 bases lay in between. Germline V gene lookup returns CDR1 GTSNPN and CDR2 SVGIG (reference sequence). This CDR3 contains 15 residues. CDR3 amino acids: CAWSPLARVGSEQYV. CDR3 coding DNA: TGTGCCTGGAGTCCATTGGCTCGGGTTGGGAGCGAGCAGTACGTC.

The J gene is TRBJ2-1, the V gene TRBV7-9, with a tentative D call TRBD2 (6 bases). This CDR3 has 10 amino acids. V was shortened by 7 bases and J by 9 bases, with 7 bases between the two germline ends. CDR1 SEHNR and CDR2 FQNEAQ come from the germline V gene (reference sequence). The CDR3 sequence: CASIGGEQFF. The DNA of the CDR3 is TGTGCCAGCATCGGGGGTGAGCAGTTCTTC.

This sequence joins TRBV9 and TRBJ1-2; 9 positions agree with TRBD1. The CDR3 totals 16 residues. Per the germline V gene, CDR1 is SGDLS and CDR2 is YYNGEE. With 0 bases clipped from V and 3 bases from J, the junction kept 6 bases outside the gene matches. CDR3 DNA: TGTGCCAGCAGCGTAGCTACCACAGGGGGCGACTATGGCTACACCTTC. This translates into CASSVATTGGDYGYTF.

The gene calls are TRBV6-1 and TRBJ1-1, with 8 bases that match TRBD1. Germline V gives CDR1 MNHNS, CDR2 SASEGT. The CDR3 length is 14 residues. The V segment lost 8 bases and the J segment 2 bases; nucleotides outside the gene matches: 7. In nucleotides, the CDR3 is TGTGCCAGCCGAATTGACAGGGGCAACACTGAAGCTTTCTTT. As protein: CASRIDRGNTEAFF.

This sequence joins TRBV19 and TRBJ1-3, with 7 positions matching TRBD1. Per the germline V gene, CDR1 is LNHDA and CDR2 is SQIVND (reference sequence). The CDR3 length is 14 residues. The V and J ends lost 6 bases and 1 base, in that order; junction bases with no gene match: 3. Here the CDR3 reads CASRSTGSGNTIYF. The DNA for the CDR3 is TGTGCCAGTAGATCGACAGGGTCTGGAAACACCATATATTTT. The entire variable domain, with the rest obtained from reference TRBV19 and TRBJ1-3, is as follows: DGGITQSPKYLFRKEGQNVTLSCEQNLNHDAMYWYRQDPGQGLRLIYYSQIVNDFQKGDIAEGYSVSREKKESFPLTVTSAQKNPTAFYLCASRSTGSGNTIYFGEGSWLTVV.

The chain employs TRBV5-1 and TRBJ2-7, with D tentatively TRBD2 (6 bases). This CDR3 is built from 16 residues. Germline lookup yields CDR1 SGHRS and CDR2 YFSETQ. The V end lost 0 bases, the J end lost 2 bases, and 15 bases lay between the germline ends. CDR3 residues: CASSLELAQRPYEQYF. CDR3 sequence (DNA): TGCGCCAGCAGCTTGGAACTAGCTCAGCGCCCCTACGAGCAGTACTTC.

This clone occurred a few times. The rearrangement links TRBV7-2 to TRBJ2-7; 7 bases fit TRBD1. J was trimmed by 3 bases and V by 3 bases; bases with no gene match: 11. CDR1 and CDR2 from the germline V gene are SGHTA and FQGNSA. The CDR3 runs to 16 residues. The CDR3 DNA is TGTGCCAGCAGCTTCGGGACAGCGAGTGGGGGCTACGAGCAGTACTTC. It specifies CASSFGTASGGYEQYF.

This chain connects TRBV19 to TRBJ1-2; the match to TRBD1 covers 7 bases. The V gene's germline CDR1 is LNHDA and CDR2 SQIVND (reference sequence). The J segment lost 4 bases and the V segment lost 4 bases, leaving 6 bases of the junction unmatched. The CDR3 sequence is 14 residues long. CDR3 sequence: CASSTRGPGYGYTF. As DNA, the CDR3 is TGTGCCAGTAGTACGAGGGGGCCCGGCTATGGCTACACCTTC. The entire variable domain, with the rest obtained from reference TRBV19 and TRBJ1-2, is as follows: DGGITQSPKYLFRKEGQNVTLSCEQNLNHDAMYWYRQDPGQGLRLIYYSQIVNDFQKGDIAEGYSVSREKKESFPLTVTSAQKNPTAFYLCASSTRGPGYGYTFGSGTRLTVV.

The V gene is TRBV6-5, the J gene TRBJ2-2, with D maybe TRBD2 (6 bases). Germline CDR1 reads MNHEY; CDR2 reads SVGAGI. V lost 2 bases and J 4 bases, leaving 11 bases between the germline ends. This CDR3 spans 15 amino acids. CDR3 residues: CASSYEGGTTGELFF. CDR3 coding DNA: TGTGCCAGCAGTTACGAGGGCGGGACCACCGGGGAGCTGTTTTTT.